This T cell receptor beta chain was identified in a study of shared clonotypes between healthy human individuals. Note on this clone: Its cognate antigen is unknown.

CDR1 and CDR2 from the germline V gene are SGHAT and FQNNGV. V was trimmed by 0 bases and J by 4 bases, leaving 4 bases between them. This CDR3 region has 13 residues. Study observations and caveats: In contrast to clonotypes shared by all four donors, non-shared clonotypes had lower generation probabilities.

Sequencing used immunoSEQ multiplex PCR; TCRdb keeps in-frame clones, though not all of them. This repertoire shows hundreds of thousands of clones, about nine tenths found once; its top ten account for about 16%. The chain has TRBV11-2 and TRBJ1-5; no firm D call. The sample taken for sequencing was memory CD8+ T cells sorted from blood. Subset in this sample: CD45RO+ cells pooled with CCR7-negative TemRA cells. The origin of this receptor is a man aged 18 to 30 in good health. CDR3 protein: CASSLEWNQPQHF. CDR3 bases: TGTGCCAGCAGCTTAGAGTGGAATCAGCCCCAGCATTTT.